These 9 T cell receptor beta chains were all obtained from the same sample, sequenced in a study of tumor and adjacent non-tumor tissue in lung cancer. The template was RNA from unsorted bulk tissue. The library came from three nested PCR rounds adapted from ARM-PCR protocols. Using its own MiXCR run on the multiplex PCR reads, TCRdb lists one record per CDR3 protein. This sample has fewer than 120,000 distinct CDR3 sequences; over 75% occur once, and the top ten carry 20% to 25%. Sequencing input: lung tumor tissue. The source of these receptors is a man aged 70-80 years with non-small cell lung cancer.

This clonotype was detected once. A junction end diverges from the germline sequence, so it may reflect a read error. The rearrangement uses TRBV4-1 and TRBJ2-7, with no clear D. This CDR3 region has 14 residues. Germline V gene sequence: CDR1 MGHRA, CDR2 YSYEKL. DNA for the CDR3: TGCGCCAGCAGCCAGCCTCTCGACAACTACGAGCAGTATTTC. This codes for CASSQPLDNYEQYF.

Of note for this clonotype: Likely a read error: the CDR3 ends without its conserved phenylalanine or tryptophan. CDR3 bases: TGTGTCAGCAGCTTAGTGGGCACAGGGGTTGCCTGGGAGCTGTTTATT. Translation gives CVSSLVGTGVAWELFI. This chain uses TRBV11-2 with TRBJ2-2; 7 bases are a match to TRBD1. The CDR3 has 16 residues. In germline, CDR1 is SGHAT, CDR2 FQNNGV.

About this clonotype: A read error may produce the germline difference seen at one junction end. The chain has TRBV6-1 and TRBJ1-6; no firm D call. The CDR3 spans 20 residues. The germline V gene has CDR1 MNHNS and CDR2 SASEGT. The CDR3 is CTSSYSSVGIGSSYNSPLHF. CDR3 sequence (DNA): TGTACCAGCAGTTACAGTTCAGTGGGAATCGGTAGCTCCTATAATTCACCCCTCCACTTT.

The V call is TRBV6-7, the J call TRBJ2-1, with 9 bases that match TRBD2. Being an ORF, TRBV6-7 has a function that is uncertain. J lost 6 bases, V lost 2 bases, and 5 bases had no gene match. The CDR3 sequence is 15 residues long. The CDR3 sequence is CASSYGSGGTNEQFF. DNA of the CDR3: TGTGCCAGCAGTTACGGGAGCGGGGGGACCAATGAGCAGTTCTTC.

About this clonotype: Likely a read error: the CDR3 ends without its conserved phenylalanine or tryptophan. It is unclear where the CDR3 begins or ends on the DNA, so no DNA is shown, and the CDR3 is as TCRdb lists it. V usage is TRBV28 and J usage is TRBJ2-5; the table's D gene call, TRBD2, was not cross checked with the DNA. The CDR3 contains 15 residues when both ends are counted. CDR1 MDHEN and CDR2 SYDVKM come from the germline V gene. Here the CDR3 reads CPSSRRVGGVETQCL.

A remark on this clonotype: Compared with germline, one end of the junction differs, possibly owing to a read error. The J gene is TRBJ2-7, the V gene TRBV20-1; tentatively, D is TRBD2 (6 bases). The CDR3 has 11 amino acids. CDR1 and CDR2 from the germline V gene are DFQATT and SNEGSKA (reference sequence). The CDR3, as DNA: TGCAGTGTTAGAACTGGAGGGGAGCAGTATTTC. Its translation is CSVRTGGEQYF.

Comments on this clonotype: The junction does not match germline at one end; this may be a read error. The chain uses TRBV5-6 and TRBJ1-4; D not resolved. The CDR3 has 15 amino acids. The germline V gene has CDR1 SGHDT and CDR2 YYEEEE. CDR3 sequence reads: CTSSLRGRINEKLFF. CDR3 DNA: TGTACCAGCAGCTTGAGAGGGAGAATTAATGAAAAACTGTTTTTT.

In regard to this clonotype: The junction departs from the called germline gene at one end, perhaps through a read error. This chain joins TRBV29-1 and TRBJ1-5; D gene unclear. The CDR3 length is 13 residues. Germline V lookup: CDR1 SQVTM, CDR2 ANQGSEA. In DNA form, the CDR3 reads TGCAACGTTGCATCAGACACTAATCAGCCCCAGCATTTT. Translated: CNVASDTNQPQHF. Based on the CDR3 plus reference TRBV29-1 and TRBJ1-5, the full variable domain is SAVISQKPSRDICQRGTSLTIQCQVDSQVTMMFWYRQQPGQSLTLIATANQGSEATYESGFVIDKFPISRPNLTFSTLTVSNMSPEDSSIYLCNVASDTNQPQHFGDGTRLSIL.

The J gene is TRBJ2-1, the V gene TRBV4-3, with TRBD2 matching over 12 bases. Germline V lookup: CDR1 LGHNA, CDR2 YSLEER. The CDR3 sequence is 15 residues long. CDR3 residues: CTGSPLLAGGQEQFF. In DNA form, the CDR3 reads TGCACCGGCAGCCCCCTTCTAGCGGGAGGGCAGGAGCAGTTCTTC.